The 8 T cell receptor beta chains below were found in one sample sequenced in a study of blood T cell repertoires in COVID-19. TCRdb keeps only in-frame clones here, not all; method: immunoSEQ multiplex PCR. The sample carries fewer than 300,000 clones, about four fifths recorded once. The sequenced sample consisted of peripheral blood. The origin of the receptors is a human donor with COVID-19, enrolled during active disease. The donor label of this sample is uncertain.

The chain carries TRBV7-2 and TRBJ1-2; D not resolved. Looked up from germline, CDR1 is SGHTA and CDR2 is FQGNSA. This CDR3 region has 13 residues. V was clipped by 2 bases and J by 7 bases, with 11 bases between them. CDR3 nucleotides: TGTGCCAGCAGCTTAAACCGGGAAGCTGGCTACACCTTC. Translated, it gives CASSLNREAGYTF.

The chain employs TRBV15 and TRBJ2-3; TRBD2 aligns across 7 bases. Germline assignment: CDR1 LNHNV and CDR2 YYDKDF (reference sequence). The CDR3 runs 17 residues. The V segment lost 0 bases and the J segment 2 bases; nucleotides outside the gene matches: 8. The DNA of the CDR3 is TGTGCCACCAGCAGAGATCAGGCTAGCGGCTACACAGATACGCAGTATTTT. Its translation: CATSRDQASGYTDTQYF.

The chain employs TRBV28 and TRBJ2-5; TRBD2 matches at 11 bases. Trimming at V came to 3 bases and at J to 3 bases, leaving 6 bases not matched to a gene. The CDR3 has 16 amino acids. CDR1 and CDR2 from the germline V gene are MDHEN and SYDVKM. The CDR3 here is CASSFSRLAGKETQYF. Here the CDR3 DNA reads TGTGCCAGCAGTTTCTCTCGACTAGCGGGAAAAGAGACCCAGTACTTC.

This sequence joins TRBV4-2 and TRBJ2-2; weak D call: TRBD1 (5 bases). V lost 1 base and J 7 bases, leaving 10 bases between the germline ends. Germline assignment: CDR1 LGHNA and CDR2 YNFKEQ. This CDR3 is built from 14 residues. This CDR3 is CASSQARVGGELFF. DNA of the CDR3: TGTGCCAGCAGCCAAGCCAGGGTTGGCGGGGAGCTGTTTTTT.

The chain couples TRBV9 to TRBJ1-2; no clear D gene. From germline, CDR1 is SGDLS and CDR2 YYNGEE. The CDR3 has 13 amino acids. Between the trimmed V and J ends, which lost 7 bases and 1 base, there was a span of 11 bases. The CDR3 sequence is CASGEPDNYGYTF. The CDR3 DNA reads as TGTGCCAGCGGGGAGCCCGATAACTATGGCTACACCTTC.

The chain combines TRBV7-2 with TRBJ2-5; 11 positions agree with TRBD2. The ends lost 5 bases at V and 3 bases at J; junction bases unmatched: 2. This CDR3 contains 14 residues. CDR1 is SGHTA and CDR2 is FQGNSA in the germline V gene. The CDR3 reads CASSRGLAEETQYF. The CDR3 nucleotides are TGTGCCAGCAGCCGGGGACTAGCGGAAGAGACCCAGTACTTC.

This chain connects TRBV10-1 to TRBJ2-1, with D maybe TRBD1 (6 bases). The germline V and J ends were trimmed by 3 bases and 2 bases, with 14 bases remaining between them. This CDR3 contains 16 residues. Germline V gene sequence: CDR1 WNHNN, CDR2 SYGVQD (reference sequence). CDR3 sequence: CASSEGAGDTYNEQFF. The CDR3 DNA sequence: TGCGCCAGCAGTGAAGGGGCAGGGGACACCTACAATGAGCAGTTCTTC.

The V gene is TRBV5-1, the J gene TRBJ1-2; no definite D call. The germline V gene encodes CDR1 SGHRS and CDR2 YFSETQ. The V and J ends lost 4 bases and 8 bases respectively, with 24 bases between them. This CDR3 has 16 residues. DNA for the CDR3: TGCGCCAGCAGCCGGGAGGCAGTCATACGTCTCGAAGGCTACACCTTC. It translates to CASSREAVIRLEGYTF.